The 11 T cell receptor beta chains below all came from one sample that was sequenced in a study of cytomegalovirus exposure and HLA in healthy donors. Libraries were prepared by immunoSEQ multiplex PCR; TCRdb keeps only in-frame clonotypes and omits some of them. The sample yields about 240,000 clones, about 90% seen once. Input material: PBMCs. These receptor sequences come from a woman aged 30 to 39 in good health and CMV-seropositive.

The genes are TRBV7-8 and TRBJ2-7; D is unresolved. Germline CDR1 SGHVS, CDR2 FQNEAQ. Trimming shortened V by 2 bases and J by 4 bases, and 6 bases separated the two germline ends. This CDR3 contains 12 residues. Here the CDR3 reads CASSLSNYEQYF. CDR3 coding DNA: TGTGCCAGCAGCTTAAGCAATTACGAGCAGTACTTC.

The chain carries TRBV5-1 and TRBJ2-3; 13 bases match TRBD2. Trimming cost V 4 bases and J 5 bases; bases outside gene matches: 16. CDR3 length: 19 residues. CDR1 SGHRS and CDR2 YFSETQ come from the germline V gene. CDR3 nucleotides: TGCGCCAGCAGCCCCGGGATAACTAGCGGGAGGGCCTGGGGAGATACGCAGTATTTT. Translated: CASSPGITSGRAWGDTQYF.

This chain connects TRBV6-5 to TRBJ2-1; 8 nucleotides line up with TRBD2. Trimming cost V 6 bases and J 2 bases; bases outside gene matches: 6. This CDR3 region has 15 residues. Germline V gene sequence: CDR1 MNHEY, CDR2 SVGAGI. CDR3 in amino acids: CASSRTSGPYNEQFF. The CDR3, as DNA: TGTGCCAGCAGCCGCACTAGCGGACCCTACAATGAGCAGTTCTTC.

The rearrangement uses TRBV29-1 and TRBJ2-5, with D perhaps TRBD2 (5 bases). The CDR3 runs to 12 residues. The germline V and J ends were trimmed by 3 bases and 1 base, with 6 bases remaining between them. CDR1 is SQVTM, CDR2 ANQGSEA, per germline. The CDR3 is CSVEGSQETQYF. The CDR3, as DNA: TGCAGCGTTGAGGGGAGCCAAGAGACCCAGTACTTC.

The chain employs TRBV4-1 and TRBJ2-1, with TRBD2 matching over 9 bases. This CDR3 comprises 16 residues. Germline values: CDR1 MGHRA, CDR2 YSYEKL. The ends lost 0 bases at V and 5 bases at J; junction bases unmatched: 5. The CDR3: CASSQDRPSGNNEQFF. The CDR3 DNA reads TGCGCCAGCAGCCAAGATAGGCCTAGCGGGAACAATGAGCAGTTCTTC.

The chain carries TRBV6-1 and TRBJ2-7, with D possibly matching TRBD1 (5 bases). The length of the CDR3 is 15 residues. Germline loops: CDR1 MNHNS, CDR2 SASEGT. V lost 4 bases, J lost 2 bases, and 15 bases lay in between. The CDR3 is CASSAARVRTYEQYF. The CDR3 DNA is TGTGCCAGCAGTGCTGCCAGGGTAAGGACCTACGAGCAGTACTTC.

The chain employs TRBV7-7 and TRBJ2-7; 8 positions agree with TRBD1. The CDR3 loop spans 18 amino acids. In germline, CDR1 is SSHAT, CDR2 FNYEAQ (reference sequence). J lost 0 bases, V lost 5 bases, and 15 bases had no gene match. The CDR3 is CASSVPGQGETSSYEQYF. The DNA for the CDR3 is TGTGCCAGCAGCGTGCCCGGACAGGGTGAAACAAGCTCCTACGAGCAGTACTTC.

V gene TRBV30 combines with J gene TRBJ2-7; 8 positions match TRBD2. In germline, CDR1 is GTSNPN, CDR2 SVGIG (reference sequence). Trimming removed 4 bases from V and 2 bases from J; junction bases left unmatched: 1. The length of the CDR3 is 12 residues. Written as DNA, the CDR3 is TGTGCCTGGACCGGGAGGGCCTACGAGCAGTACTTC. Translating gives CAWTGRAYEQYF.

A few counts support this clone. The gene calls are TRBV5-6 and TRBJ2-7, with TRBD1 matching 8 bases. CDR1 and CDR2 (germline): SGHDT, YYEEEE. V gave up 0 bases and J gave up 5 bases; unmatched junction bases: 4. The CDR3 runs to 14 residues. CDR3 residues: CASSLGTGYHEQYF. The CDR3 DNA follows: TGTGCCAGCAGCTTGGGGACAGGGTACCACGAGCAGTACTTC.

The V call is TRBV28, the J call TRBJ2-6, with D possibly matching TRBD2 (6 bases). In germline, CDR1 is MDHEN, CDR2 SYDVKM. This CDR3 comprises 18 residues. Trimming stripped 3 bases from V and 0 bases from J, with 15 bases between. CDR3 sequence (DNA): TGTGCCAGCAGTTTCCTGGGGGGTGCCAGCTCTGGGGCCAACGTCCTGACTTTC. Translation: CASSFLGGASSGANVLTF. Full variable domain (rest looked up from reference TRBV28 and TRBJ2-6): DVKVTQSSRYLVKRTGEKVFLECVQDMDHENMFWYRQDPGLGLRLIYFSYDVKMKEKGDIPEGYSVSREKKERFSLILESASTNQTSMYLCASSFLGGASSGANVLTFGAGSRLTVL.

The chain couples TRBV5-4 to TRBJ2-3, with D unresolved. V was shortened by 4 bases and J by 0 bases, with 6 bases between the two germline ends. The germline gives CDR1 SGHNT, CDR2 YYREEE (reference sequence). This CDR3 has 13 residues. The CDR3 region has the DNA TGTGCCAGCAGCAGTACTAGCACAGATACGCAGTATTTT. It encodes CASSSTSTDTQYF.